These 30 T cell receptor beta chains were all obtained from the same sample, sequenced in a study of PD-L1 blockade in urothelial cancer. The protocol was immunoSEQ multiplex PCR, while the TCRdb copy is restricted to in-frame clones and leaves out a portion. The table lists 60,000 to 85,000 clones, 75% to 90% of them singletons. The sample was PBMCs, taken around atezolizumab (anti-PD-L1) treatment. These receptor sequences come from a woman aged 70-85 years with urothelial cancer.

J is TRBJ2-7 and V is TRBV7-2, with a possible D match to TRBD2 (7 bases). The CDR3 length is 18 residues. V shed 2 bases and J shed 2 bases, with 22 bases lying between them. Per germline, CDR1 SGHTA and CDR2 FQGNSA. CDR3 amino acids: CASSLTPSGGAPPYEQYF. The CDR3 DNA reads TGTGCCAGCAGCTTAACCCCGTCTGGGGGGGCACCCCCCTACGAGCAGTACTTC.

This clone was picked up one time. The chain recombines TRBV5-1 with TRBJ2-7, with 7 bases fitting TRBD1. V shed 4 bases and J 0 bases; nucleotides not matched to a gene: 10. This CDR3 spans 16 amino acids. Germline V gives CDR1 SGHRS, CDR2 YFSETQ. CDR3 coding DNA: TGCGCCAGCAGCCGCACCGGGACAGCTTACTCCTACGAGCAGTACTTC. Translated, it gives CASSRTGTAYSYEQYF.

The rearrangement uses TRBV5-1 and TRBJ2-2; TRBD1 aligns across 7 bases. The junction had 6 bases not matched to a gene; V was cut back by 5 bases and J by 2 bases. The V gene's germline CDR1 is SGHRS and CDR2 YFSETQ. The CDR3 spans 15 residues. Written as DNA, the CDR3 is TGCGCCAGCAGACTTAGACAGGGAAACACCGGGGAGCTGTTTTTT. Its protein product is CASRLRQGNTGELFF.

The chain recombines TRBV11-2 with TRBJ1-2; D is unresolved. The germline V gene encodes CDR1 SGHAT and CDR2 FQNNGV. This CDR3 is built from 14 residues. V gave up 1 base and J gave up 8 bases, with 14 bases separating them. Here the CDR3 reads CASSLGAGPAGYTF. The CDR3, as DNA: TGTGCCAGCAGCTTAGGTGCTGGGCCCGCAGGCTACACCTTC.

This clone turned up a few times. V usage is TRBV20-1 and J usage is TRBJ1-2; no reliable D call. There are 11 residues in the CDR3. The ends were cut back, 5 bases at V and 0 bases at J, with 4 bases in the middle. Per the germline V gene, CDR1 is DFQATT and CDR2 is SNEGSKA (reference sequence). DNA for the CDR3: TGCAGTGCTGCAGCTAACTATGGCTACACCTTC. Translation gives CSAAANYGYTF.

This clone has a handful of counts. The chain is built from TRBV27 and TRBJ1-2; 7 nucleotides match TRBD1. CDR1 is MNHEY, CDR2 SMNVEV, per germline (reference sequence). CDR3 size: 16 residues. The J segment lost 7 bases and the V segment lost 5 bases, leaving 16 bases of the junction unmatched. The CDR3 nucleotides read TGTGCCAGCAGTCTATTAGGACAGGATACAAATCGTGGCTACACCTTC. Translated, it gives CASSLLGQDTNRGYTF.

The rearrangement uses TRBV15 and TRBJ2-2; D unclear. The CDR3 runs to 15 residues. Germline-derived CDR1 and CDR2 are LNHNV and YYDKDF (reference sequence). V dropped 0 bases and J dropped 2 bases, with 7 bases sitting between them. The CDR3 here is CATSRDRINTGELFF. CDR3 in DNA: TGTGCCACCAGCAGAGATCGTATTAACACCGGGGAGCTGTTTTTT.

The chain is built from TRBV5-1 and TRBJ2-1; 12 positions match TRBD2. The trim removed 3 bases at V and 3 bases at J, leaving 4 bases unmatched. The CDR3 is 16 residues long. Germline loops: CDR1 SGHRS, CDR2 YFSETQ. The CDR3 sequence: CASSWGTSGHYNEQFF. In DNA, the CDR3 is TGCGCCAGCAGCTGGGGGACTAGCGGGCACTACAATGAGCAGTTCTTC.

The V and J genes are TRBV5-1 and TRBJ2-5; D might be TRBD2 (6 bases). The CDR3 is 16 residues long. Germline loops: CDR1 SGHRS, CDR2 YFSETQ. Trimming stripped 4 bases from V and 3 bases from J, with 19 bases between. The DNA for the CDR3 is TGCGCCAGCAGCAGGGCCAAACCTAGCGCCGAAGAGACCCAGTACTTC. Encoded protein: CASSRAKPSAEETQYF. Combining the CDR3 with reference TRBV5-1 and TRBJ2-5 gives the whole variable domain KAGVTQTPRYLIKTRGQQVTLSCSPISGHRSVSWYQQTPGQGLQFLFEYFSETQRNKGNFPGRFSGRQFSNSRSEMNVSTLELGDSALYLCASSRAKPSAEETQYFGPGTRLLVL.

The chain combines TRBV18 with TRBJ2-5, with 9 positions matching TRBD1. From germline, CDR1 is KGHSH and CDR2 LQKENI. The CDR3 loop spans 14 amino acids. V dropped 6 bases and J dropped 5; count of bases not matched to a gene: 7. The CDR3 DNA reads as TGTGCCAGCTCGCAGGGACAGGGTAGCGAGACCCAGTACTTC. Translated, it gives CASSQGQGSETQYF.

The V gene is TRBV18, the J gene TRBJ2-1, with 9 bases fitting TRBD1. Germline lookup yields CDR1 KGHSH and CDR2 LQKENI. J lost 6 bases, V lost 8 bases, and 8 bases had no gene match. This CDR3 contains 14 residues. The CDR3 sequence: CASPRTGVLNEQFF. In nucleotides, the CDR3 is TGTGCCAGCCCGAGGACAGGGGTCCTCAATGAGCAGTTCTTC.

The V call is TRBV5-1, the J call TRBJ1-1; perhaps TRBD1 as D (5 bases). The V gene lost 0 bases and the J gene lost 1 base, with 7 bases spanning the gap. This CDR3 has 14 residues. Germline V gene data show CDR1 as SGHRS and CDR2 as YFSETQ. The CDR3 bases are TGCGCCAGCAGCTTGGGACAGTGGAACACTGAAGCTTTCTTT. Its translation is CASSLGQWNTEAFF.

The V and J genes are TRBV27 and TRBJ2-1; no clear D gene. Germline values: CDR1 MNHEY, CDR2 SMNVEV (reference sequence). The germline V and J ends were trimmed by 5 bases and 9 bases, with 14 bases remaining between them. This CDR3 contains 13 residues. The CDR3 DNA reads TGTGCCAGCAGTGATAGACTTAGTGGTGAGCAGTTCTTC. This codes for CASSDRLSGEQFF.

The chain links TRBV28 to TRBJ2-7, with 9 positions matching TRBD1. CDR3 length equals 14 residues. The ends lost 3 bases at V and 3 bases at J; junction bases unmatched: 3. The germline CDR1 and CDR2 sequences are MDHEN and SYDVKM. The CDR3 here is CASSLGDRDYEQYF. CDR3 in DNA: TGTGCCAGCAGTTTGGGGGACAGGGACTACGAGCAGTACTTC.

The genes are TRBV5-1 and TRBJ2-2; 9 bases are shared with TRBD2. This CDR3 contains 16 residues. Per the germline V gene, CDR1 is SGHRS and CDR2 is YFSETQ. The trim removed 4 bases at V and 4 bases at J, leaving 8 bases unmatched. Here the CDR3 DNA reads TGCGCCAGCAGCCCAAATCTAGCGGGAAGCACCGGGGAGCTGTTTTTT. Translating it yields CASSPNLAGSTGELFF.

The J gene is TRBJ2-2, the V gene TRBV11-2; possible D gene TRBD1, 6 bases. The V and J ends lost 4 bases and 5 bases respectively, with 8 bases between them. The CDR3 sequence is 13 residues long. Looked up from germline, CDR1 is SGHAT and CDR2 is FQNNGV. CDR3: CASSSQGTGELFF. CDR3 nucleotides: TGTGCCAGCAGCTCACAGGGTACCGGGGAGCTGTTTTTT.

This clone has more than one count but fewer than ten. The rearrangement links TRBV19 to TRBJ1-2; D not resolved. The V end lost 8 bases, the J end lost 1 base, and 14 bases lay between the germline ends. CDR1 is LNHDA, CDR2 SQIVND, per germline (reference sequence). This CDR3 is built from 14 residues. CDR3 in amino acids: CASAIGALNYGYTF. The CDR3 DNA sequence: TGTGCCAGTGCTATAGGAGCTCTTAACTATGGCTACACCTTC.

The chain joins TRBV18 to TRBJ1-2, with 7 bases lining up with TRBD1. This CDR3 contains 13 residues. After removal of 4 bases from V and 8 bases from J, the junction contained 7 bases not matched to a gene. Per germline, CDR1 KGHSH and CDR2 LQKENI. This chain's CDR3 is CASSRTGEWGYTF. The CDR3 region has the DNA TGTGCCAGCTCACGAACAGGGGAGTGGGGCTACACCTTC.

DNA for the CDR3: TGTGCCAGCAGCTTAACGACAGGGGGCTATGGCTACACCTTC. Encoded protein: CASSLTTGGYGYTF. J is TRBJ1-2 and V is TRBV9; 9 nucleotides align to TRBD1. Germline V CDR1 and CDR2: SGDLS, YYNGEE. Trimming cost V 4 bases and J 4 bases; bases outside gene matches: 5. CDR3 size: 14 residues.

The chain combines TRBV7-2 with TRBJ1-2; 9 nucleotides match TRBD1. This CDR3 has 16 residues. Trimming took 1 base from V and 5 from J; bases not matched to a gene: 8. Germline assignment: CDR1 SGHTA and CDR2 FQGNSA. CDR3 protein: CASSLVRSGTGYGYTF. Written as DNA, the CDR3 is TGTGCCAGCAGCTTAGTGCGGTCCGGGACAGGGTATGGCTACACCTTC.

V is TRBV5-1 and J is TRBJ2-1, with 10 bases lining up with TRBD2. The V gene end was trimmed by 5 bases and the J gene end by 0 bases; junction bases not matched to a gene: 8. Per germline, CDR1 SGHRS and CDR2 YFSETQ. This CDR3 spans 17 amino acids. The CDR3 DNA sequence: TGCGCCAGCAGTCCCCGGACTAGCGGTGGCTCCTACAATGAGCAGTTCTTC. Its translation: CASSPRTSGGSYNEQFF.

The V call is TRBV4-1, the J call TRBJ2-7, with 8 bases that match TRBD2. Germline V gene lookup returns CDR1 MGHRA and CDR2 YSYEKL. The V segment lost 9 bases and the J segment 6 bases; nucleotides outside the gene matches: 13. This CDR3 region has 14 residues. In DNA, the CDR3 is TGCGCCAGTCCCTTTAGCGGGAACCGGGTCGAGCAGTACTTC. Its protein is CASPFSGNRVEQYF.

In its sample, this clone was seen a few times. V usage is TRBV10-3 and J usage is TRBJ1-2; D unclear. The CDR3 is 12 residues long. Trimming took off 11 bases at V and 7 bases at J, with 17 bases between the two ends. Germline CDR1 and CDR2: ENHRY and SYGVKD. The DNA of the CDR3 is TGTGCCTCCCAGTCGCTGAGGGCTGGCTACACCTTC. Its translation: CASQSLRAGYTF.

The V gene is TRBV6-6, the J gene TRBJ1-1, with no clear D. CDR3 size: 15 residues. Deletions cut 1 base from V and 7 bases from J, with 16 bases between. The germline gives CDR1 MNHNY, CDR2 SVGAGI (reference sequence). CDR3 nucleotide sequence: TGTGCCAGCAGTTACTTTGGCGGGCAGGCGGGTGAAGCTTTCTTT. It translates to CASSYFGGQAGEAFF.

V gene TRBV7-9 combines with J gene TRBJ1-4; TRBD1 aligns across 11 bases. Germline V lookup: CDR1 SEHNR, CDR2 FQNEAQ (reference sequence). The CDR3 has 15 residues. Germline trimming cut 5 bases from V and 6 bases from J; bases unmatched to any gene: 5. The CDR3 DNA sequence: TGTGCCAGCAGCGCCGGGACAGGGGGAGATGAAAAACTGTTTTTT. Its translation is CASSAGTGGDEKLFF. The whole variable domain, filled in from reference TRBV7-9 and TRBJ1-4, reads DTGVSQNPRHKITKRGQNVTFRCDPISEHNRLYWYRQTLGQGPEFLTYFQNEAQLEKSRLLSDRFSAERPKGSFSTLEIQRTEQGDSAMYLCASSAGTGGDEKLFFGSGTQLSVL.

The chain couples TRBV2 to TRBJ2-5; 10 bases align to TRBD1. Germline V gives CDR1 SNHLY, CDR2 FYNNEI. The CDR3 spans 12 residues. The V segment lost 11 bases and the J segment 3 bases; nucleotides outside the gene matches: 3. This chain's CDR3 is CASGQGEETQYF. The CDR3 DNA follows: TGTGCCTCAGGACAGGGGGAAGAGACCCAGTACTTC. Complete variable domain (other parts from reference TRBV2 and TRBJ2-5): EPEVTQTPSHQVTQMGQEVILRCVPISNHLYFYWYRQILGQKVEFLVSFYNNEISEKSEIFDDQFSVERPDGSNFTLKIRSTKLEDSAMYFCASGQGEETQYFGPGTRLLVL.

This chain connects TRBV6-1 to TRBJ2-1, with 14 nucleotides matching TRBD2. The J segment lost 7 bases and the V segment lost 3 bases, leaving 8 bases of the junction unmatched. This CDR3 region has 17 residues. Germline CDR1 and CDR2: MNHNS and SASEGT. CDR3 in DNA: TGTGCCAGCAGTGAGGTGACCGGGACTAGCGGGAGTAATGAGCAGTTCTTC. It translates to CASSEVTGTSGSNEQFF.

V gene TRBV27 combines with J gene TRBJ2-1; 10 positions match TRBD2. The junction had 15 bases not matched to a gene; V was cut back by 6 bases and J by 7 bases. Per germline, CDR1 MNHEY and CDR2 SMNVEV (reference sequence). The CDR3 sequence is 17 residues long. The CDR3 coding sequence is TGTGCCAGCAGCCCGAAGGAGGGACTAGCGCTAAGGAATGAGCAGTTCTTC. Translated, it gives CASSPKEGLALRNEQFF.

There are a few counts of this clone. The V gene is TRBV27, the J gene TRBJ2-3; 15 bases agree with TRBD2. V was pared by 6 bases and J by 1 base, with 11 bases of the junction left unmatched. The germline V gene has CDR1 MNHEY and CDR2 SMNVEV (reference sequence). The CDR3 runs to 19 residues. The CDR3 region is CASSVLGLAGGRGTDTQYF. Written as DNA, the CDR3 is TGTGCCAGCAGCGTATTGGGACTAGCGGGAGGCCGGGGCACAGATACGCAGTATTTT.

This chain connects TRBV27 to TRBJ2-2; tentative D call: TRBD2 (5 bases). The CDR3 has 17 amino acids. Between the trimmed V and J ends, which lost 5 bases and 4 bases, there was a span of 20 bases. Germline CDR1 reads MNHEY; CDR2 reads SMNVEV (reference sequence). The CDR3 sequence is CASSPMVWVRGTGELFF. DNA for the CDR3: TGTGCCAGCAGTCCTATGGTTTGGGTACGGGGCACCGGGGAGCTGTTTTTT.